This T cell receptor (beta chain) originates from a study of early T cells in non-severe SARS-CoV-2 infection. Study-wide results and caveats: VDJdb-based annotation leaned toward anti-spike CD8 responses and missed private and CD4 specificities.

cDNA molecules, individually, were tagged with unique molecular identifiers. TCRdb re-called the 5' RACE reads through MiXCR, storing one row per CDR3 protein. The sample gives around 46,000 distinct CDR3 sequences, almost 5.5% of which show up once; about 5% is in the top ten. Germline lookup yields CDR1 SNHLY and CDR2 FYNNEI. The V gene lost 2 bases and the J gene lost 8 bases, with 10 bases spanning the gap. The CDR3 is made up of 13 amino acids. In regard to this clonotype: The antigen is undetermined.

The chain is built from TRBV2 and TRBJ1-5; weak D call: TRBD1 (6 bases). The clonotype was recovered from an adult who was a healthcare worker with PCR-confirmed SARS-CoV-2 infection or an uninfected control (not recorded which). The sample consisted of whole blood, taken at baseline. CDR3 residues: CASSEWGPEPQHF. The CDR3 nucleotides are TGTGCCAGCAGTGAATGGGGGCCGGAGCCCCAGCATTTT.